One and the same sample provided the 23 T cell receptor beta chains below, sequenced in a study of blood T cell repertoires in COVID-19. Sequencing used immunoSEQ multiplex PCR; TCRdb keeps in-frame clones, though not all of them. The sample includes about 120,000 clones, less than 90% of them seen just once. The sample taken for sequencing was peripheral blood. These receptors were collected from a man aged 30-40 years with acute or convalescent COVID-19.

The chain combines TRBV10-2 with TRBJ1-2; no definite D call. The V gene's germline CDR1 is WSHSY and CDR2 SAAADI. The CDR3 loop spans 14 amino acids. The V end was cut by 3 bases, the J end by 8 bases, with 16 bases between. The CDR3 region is CASSDPQFLAGYTF. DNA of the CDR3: TGCGCCAGCAGTGATCCCCAATTTTTAGCGGGCTACACCTTC.

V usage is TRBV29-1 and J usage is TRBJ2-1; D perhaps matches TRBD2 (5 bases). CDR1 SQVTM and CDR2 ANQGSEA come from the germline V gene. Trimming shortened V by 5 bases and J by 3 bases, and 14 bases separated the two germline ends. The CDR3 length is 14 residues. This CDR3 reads CSVQSGANYNEQFF. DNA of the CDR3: TGCAGCGTTCAAAGCGGCGCTAACTACAATGAGCAGTTCTTC.

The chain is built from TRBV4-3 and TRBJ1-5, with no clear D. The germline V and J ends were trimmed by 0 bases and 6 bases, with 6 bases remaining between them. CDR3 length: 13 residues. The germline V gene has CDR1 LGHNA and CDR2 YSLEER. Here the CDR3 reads CASSQDLLQPQHF. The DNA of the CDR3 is TGCGCCAGCAGCCAAGATCTCCTTCAGCCCCAGCATTTT.

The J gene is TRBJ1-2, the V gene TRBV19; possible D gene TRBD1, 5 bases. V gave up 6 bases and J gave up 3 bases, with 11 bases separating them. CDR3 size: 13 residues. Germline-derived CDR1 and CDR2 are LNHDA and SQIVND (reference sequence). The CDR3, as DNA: TGTGCCAGTAGCCCTGGGGCAGACTATGGCTACACCTTC. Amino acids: CASSPGADYGYTF.

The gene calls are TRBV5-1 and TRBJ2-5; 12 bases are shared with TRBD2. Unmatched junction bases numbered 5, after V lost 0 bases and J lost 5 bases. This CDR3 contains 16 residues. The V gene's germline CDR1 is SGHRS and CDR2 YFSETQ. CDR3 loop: CASSLGTSGNRETQYF. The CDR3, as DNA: TGCGCCAGCAGCTTGGGGACTAGCGGGAACCGGGAGACCCAGTACTTC.

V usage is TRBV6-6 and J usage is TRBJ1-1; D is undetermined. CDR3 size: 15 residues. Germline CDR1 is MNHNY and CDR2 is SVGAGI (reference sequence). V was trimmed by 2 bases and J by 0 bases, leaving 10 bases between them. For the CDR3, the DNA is TGTGCCAGCAGTTACCCCATTCAGGTGAACACTGAAGCTTTCTTT. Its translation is CASSYPIQVNTEAFF.

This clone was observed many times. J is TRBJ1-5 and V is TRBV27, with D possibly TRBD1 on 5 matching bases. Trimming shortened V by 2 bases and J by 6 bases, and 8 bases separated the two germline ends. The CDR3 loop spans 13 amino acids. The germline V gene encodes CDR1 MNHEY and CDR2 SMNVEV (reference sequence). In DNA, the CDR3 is TGTGCCAGCAGTTTAAGTCAGGGTCAGCCCCAGCATTTT. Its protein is CASSLSQGQPQHF.

DNA of the CDR3: TGTGCCAGCAGTTACGGACTAGCGGGGGGCACAGATACGCAGTATTTT. This sequence encodes CASSYGLAGGTDTQYF. The chain uses TRBV6-2 or TRBV6-3 and TRBJ2-3; 13 bases match TRBD2. The trim removed 2 bases at V and 1 base at J, leaving 0 bases unmatched. This CDR3 is 16 amino acids long. The germline V gene encodes CDR1 MNHEY and CDR2 SVGEGT.

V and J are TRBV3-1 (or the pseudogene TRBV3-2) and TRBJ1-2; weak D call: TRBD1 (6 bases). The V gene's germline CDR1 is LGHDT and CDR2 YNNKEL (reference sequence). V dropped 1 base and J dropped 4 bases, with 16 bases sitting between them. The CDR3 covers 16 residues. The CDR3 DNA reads TGTGCCAGCAGCCAAGCCCCCCTACAGGGAGTCTATGGCTACACCTTC. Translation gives CASSQAPLQGVYGYTF.

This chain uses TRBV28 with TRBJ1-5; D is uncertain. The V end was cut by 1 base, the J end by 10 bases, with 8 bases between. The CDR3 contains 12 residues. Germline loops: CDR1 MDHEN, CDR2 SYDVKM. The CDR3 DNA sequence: TGTGCCAGCAGTTTATTTCAGTTTCCCCAGCATTTT. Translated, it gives CASSLFQFPQHF.

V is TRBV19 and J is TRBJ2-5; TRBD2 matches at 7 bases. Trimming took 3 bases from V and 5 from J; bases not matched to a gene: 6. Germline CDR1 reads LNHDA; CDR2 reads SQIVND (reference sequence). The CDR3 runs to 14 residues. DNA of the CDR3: TGTGCCAGTAGTATTCAGGGAGGGGAGGAGACCCAGTACTTC. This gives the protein CASSIQGGEETQYF.

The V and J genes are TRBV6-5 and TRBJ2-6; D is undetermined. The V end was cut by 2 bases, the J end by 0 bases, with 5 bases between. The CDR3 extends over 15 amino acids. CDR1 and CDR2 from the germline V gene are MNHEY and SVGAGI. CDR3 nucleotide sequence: TGTGCCAGCAGTTACGCTAACTCTGGGGCCAACGTCCTGACTTTC. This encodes CASSYANSGANVLTF.

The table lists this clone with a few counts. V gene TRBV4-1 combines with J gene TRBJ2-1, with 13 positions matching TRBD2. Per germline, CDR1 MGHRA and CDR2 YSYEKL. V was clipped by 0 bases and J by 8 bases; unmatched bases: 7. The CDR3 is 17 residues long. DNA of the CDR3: TGCGCCAGCAGCCAAGAGCCGGGACTAGCGGGGTTCTATGAGCAGTTCTTC. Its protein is CASSQEPGLAGFYEQFF.

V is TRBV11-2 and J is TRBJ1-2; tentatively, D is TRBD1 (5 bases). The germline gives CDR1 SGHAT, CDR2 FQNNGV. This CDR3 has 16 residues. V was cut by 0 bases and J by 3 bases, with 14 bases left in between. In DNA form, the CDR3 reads TGTGCCAGCAGCTTAGAATGGGGCAGGGAACACTATGGCTACACCTTC. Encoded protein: CASSLEWGREHYGYTF.

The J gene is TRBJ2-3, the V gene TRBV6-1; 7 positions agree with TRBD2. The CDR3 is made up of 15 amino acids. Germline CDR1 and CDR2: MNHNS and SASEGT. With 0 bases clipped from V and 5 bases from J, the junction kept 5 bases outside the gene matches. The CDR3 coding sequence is TGTGCCAGCAGTGAAGCGGGGGAGGGACTAGATACGCAGTATTTT. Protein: CASSEAGEGLDTQYF.

The CDR3 nucleotides are TGCGCCAGCAGCCCCACTGCTACTGAAAAACTGTTTTTT. It translates to CASSPTATEKLFF. The rearrangement links TRBV5-1 to TRBJ1-4; D unresolved. The V end was cut by 4 bases, the J end by 7 bases, with 11 bases between. The CDR3 runs to 13 residues. Germline values: CDR1 SGHRS, CDR2 YFSETQ.

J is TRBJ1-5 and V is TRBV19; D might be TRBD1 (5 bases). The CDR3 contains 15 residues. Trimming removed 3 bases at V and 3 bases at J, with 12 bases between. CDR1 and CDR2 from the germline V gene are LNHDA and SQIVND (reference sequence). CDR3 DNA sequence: TGTGCCAGTAGTATCCGACAGCCCTTCAATCAGCCCCAGCATTTT. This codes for CASSIRQPFNQPQHF.

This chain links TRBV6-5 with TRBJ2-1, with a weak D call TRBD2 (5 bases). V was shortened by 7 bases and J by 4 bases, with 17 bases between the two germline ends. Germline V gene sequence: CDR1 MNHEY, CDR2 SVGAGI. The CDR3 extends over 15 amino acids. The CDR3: CASKADPQGYNEQFF. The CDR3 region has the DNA TGTGCCAGCAAAGCGGACCCCCAAGGGTACAATGAGCAGTTCTTC.

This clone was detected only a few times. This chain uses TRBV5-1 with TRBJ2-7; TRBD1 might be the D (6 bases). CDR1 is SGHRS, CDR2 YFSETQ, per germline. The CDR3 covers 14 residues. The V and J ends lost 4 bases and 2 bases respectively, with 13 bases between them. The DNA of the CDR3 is TGCGCCAGCAGCCCACTAGGGGGAACCTACGAGCAGTACTTC. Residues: CASSPLGGTYEQYF. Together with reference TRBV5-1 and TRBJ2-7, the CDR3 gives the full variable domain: KAGVTQTPRYLIKTRGQQVTLSCSPISGHRSVSWYQQTPGQGLQFLFEYFSETQRNKGNFPGRFSGRQFSNSRSEMNVSTLELGDSALYLCASSPLGGTYEQYFGPGTRLTVT.

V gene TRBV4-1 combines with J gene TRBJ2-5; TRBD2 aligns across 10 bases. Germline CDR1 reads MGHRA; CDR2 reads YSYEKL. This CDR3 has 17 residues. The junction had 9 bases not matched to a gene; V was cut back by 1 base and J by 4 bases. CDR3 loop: CASSQGSGRAWGETQYF. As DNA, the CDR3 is TGCGCCAGCAGCCAAGGGAGCGGGAGGGCCTGGGGAGAGACCCAGTACTTC.

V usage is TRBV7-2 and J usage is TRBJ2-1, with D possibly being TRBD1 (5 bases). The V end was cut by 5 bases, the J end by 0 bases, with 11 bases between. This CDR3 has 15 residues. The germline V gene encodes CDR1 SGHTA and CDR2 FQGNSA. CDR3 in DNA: TGTGCCAGCAGCCCGGGCGACAGCTCCTACAATGAGCAGTTCTTC. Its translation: CASSPGDSSYNEQFF.

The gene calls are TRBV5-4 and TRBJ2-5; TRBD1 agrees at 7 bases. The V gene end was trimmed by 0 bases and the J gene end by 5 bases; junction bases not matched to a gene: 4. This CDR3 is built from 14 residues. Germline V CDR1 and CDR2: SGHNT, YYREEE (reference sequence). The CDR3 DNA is TGTGCCAGCAGCTTGGGAGGGGGCGCTGAGACCCAGTACTTC. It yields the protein CASSLGGGAETQYF. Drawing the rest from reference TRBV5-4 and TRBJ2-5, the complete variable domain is ETGVTQSPTHLIKTRGQQVTLRCSSQSGHNTVSWYQQALGQGPQFIFQYYREEENGRGNFPPRFSGLQFPNYSSELNVNALELDDSALYLCASSLGGGAETQYFGPGTRLLVL.

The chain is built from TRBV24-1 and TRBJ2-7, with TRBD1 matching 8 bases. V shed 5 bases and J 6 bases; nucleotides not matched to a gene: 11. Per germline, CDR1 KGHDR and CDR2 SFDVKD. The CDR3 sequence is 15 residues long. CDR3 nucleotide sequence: TGTGCCACCAGTGGCCAGGGGGCTGGAGCCTTCGAGCAGTACGTC. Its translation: CATSGQGAGAFEQYV.